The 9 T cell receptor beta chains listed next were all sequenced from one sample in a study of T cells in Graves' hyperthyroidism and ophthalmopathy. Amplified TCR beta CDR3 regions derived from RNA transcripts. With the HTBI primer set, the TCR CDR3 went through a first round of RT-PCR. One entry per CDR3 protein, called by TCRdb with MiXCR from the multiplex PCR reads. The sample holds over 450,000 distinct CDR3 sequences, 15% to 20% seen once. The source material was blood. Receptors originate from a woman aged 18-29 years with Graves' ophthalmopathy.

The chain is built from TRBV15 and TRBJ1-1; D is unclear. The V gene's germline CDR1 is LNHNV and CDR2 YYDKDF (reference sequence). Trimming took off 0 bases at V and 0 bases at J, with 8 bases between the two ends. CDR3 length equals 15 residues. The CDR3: CATSREGVVNTEAFF. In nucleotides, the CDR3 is TGTGCCACCAGCAGAGAAGGAGTGGTGAACACTGAAGCTTTCTTT.

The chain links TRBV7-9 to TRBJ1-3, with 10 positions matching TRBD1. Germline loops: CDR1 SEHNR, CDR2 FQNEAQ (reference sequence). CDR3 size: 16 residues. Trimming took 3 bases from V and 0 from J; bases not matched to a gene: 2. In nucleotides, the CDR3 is TGTGCCAGCAGCTTCGGGACAGGGGCCTCTGGAAACACCATATATTTT. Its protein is CASSFGTGASGNTIYF. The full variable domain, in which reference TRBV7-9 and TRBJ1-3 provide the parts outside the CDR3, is DTGVSQNPRHKITKRGQNVTFRCDPISEHNRLYWYRQTLGQGPEFLTYFQNEAQLEKSRLLSDRFSAERPKGSFSTLEIQRTEQGDSAMYLCASSFGTGASGNTIYFGEGSWLTVV.

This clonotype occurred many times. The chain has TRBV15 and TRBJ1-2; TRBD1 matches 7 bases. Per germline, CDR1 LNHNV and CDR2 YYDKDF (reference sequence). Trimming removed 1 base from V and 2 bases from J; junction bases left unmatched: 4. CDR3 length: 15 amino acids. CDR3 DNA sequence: TGTGCCACCAGCAGAGGGACGACAGGGAACTATGGCTACACCTTC. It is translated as CATSRGTTGNYGYTF.

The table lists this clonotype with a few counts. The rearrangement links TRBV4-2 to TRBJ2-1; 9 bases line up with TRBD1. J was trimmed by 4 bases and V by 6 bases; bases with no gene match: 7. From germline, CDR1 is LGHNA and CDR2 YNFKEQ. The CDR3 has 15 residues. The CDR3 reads CASRAGTGYYNEQFF. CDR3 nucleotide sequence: TGTGCCAGCAGGGCCGGGACAGGGTATTACAATGAGCAGTTCTTC.

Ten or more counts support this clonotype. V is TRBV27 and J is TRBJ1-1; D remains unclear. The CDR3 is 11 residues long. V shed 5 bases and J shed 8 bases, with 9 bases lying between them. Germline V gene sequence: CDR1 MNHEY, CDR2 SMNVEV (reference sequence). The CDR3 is CASSALTEAFF. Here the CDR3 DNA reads TGTGCCAGCAGTGCCCTGACAGAAGCTTTCTTT.

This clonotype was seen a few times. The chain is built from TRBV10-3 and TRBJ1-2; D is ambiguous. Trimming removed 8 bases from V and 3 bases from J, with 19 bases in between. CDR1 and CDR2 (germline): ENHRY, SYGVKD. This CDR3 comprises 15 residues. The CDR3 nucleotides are TGTGCCATCGGAGGTGTGAGGGCCTCCGACTATGGCTACACCTTC. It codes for CAIGGVRASDYGYTF.

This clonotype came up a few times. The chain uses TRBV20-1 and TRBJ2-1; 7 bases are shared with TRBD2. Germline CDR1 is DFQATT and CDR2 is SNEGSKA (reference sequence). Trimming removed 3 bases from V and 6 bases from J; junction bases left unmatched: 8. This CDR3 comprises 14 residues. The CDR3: CSARGLAAPNEQFF. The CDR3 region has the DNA TGCAGTGCTAGGGGCCTAGCGGCCCCCAATGAGCAGTTCTTC.

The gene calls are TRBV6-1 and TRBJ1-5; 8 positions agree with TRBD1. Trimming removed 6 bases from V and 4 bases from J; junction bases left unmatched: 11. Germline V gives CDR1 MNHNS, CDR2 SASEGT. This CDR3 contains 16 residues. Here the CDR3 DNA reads TGTGCCAGCAGGGGACAGGCCCTTACCGTAAATCAGCCCCAGCATTTT. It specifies CASRGQALTVNQPQHF.

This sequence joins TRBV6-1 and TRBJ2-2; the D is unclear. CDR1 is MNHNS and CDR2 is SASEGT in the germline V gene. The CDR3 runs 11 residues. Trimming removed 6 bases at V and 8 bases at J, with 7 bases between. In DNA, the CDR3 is TGTGCCAGCAGCGATCAGGGGGAGCTGTTTTTT. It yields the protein CASSDQGELFF.